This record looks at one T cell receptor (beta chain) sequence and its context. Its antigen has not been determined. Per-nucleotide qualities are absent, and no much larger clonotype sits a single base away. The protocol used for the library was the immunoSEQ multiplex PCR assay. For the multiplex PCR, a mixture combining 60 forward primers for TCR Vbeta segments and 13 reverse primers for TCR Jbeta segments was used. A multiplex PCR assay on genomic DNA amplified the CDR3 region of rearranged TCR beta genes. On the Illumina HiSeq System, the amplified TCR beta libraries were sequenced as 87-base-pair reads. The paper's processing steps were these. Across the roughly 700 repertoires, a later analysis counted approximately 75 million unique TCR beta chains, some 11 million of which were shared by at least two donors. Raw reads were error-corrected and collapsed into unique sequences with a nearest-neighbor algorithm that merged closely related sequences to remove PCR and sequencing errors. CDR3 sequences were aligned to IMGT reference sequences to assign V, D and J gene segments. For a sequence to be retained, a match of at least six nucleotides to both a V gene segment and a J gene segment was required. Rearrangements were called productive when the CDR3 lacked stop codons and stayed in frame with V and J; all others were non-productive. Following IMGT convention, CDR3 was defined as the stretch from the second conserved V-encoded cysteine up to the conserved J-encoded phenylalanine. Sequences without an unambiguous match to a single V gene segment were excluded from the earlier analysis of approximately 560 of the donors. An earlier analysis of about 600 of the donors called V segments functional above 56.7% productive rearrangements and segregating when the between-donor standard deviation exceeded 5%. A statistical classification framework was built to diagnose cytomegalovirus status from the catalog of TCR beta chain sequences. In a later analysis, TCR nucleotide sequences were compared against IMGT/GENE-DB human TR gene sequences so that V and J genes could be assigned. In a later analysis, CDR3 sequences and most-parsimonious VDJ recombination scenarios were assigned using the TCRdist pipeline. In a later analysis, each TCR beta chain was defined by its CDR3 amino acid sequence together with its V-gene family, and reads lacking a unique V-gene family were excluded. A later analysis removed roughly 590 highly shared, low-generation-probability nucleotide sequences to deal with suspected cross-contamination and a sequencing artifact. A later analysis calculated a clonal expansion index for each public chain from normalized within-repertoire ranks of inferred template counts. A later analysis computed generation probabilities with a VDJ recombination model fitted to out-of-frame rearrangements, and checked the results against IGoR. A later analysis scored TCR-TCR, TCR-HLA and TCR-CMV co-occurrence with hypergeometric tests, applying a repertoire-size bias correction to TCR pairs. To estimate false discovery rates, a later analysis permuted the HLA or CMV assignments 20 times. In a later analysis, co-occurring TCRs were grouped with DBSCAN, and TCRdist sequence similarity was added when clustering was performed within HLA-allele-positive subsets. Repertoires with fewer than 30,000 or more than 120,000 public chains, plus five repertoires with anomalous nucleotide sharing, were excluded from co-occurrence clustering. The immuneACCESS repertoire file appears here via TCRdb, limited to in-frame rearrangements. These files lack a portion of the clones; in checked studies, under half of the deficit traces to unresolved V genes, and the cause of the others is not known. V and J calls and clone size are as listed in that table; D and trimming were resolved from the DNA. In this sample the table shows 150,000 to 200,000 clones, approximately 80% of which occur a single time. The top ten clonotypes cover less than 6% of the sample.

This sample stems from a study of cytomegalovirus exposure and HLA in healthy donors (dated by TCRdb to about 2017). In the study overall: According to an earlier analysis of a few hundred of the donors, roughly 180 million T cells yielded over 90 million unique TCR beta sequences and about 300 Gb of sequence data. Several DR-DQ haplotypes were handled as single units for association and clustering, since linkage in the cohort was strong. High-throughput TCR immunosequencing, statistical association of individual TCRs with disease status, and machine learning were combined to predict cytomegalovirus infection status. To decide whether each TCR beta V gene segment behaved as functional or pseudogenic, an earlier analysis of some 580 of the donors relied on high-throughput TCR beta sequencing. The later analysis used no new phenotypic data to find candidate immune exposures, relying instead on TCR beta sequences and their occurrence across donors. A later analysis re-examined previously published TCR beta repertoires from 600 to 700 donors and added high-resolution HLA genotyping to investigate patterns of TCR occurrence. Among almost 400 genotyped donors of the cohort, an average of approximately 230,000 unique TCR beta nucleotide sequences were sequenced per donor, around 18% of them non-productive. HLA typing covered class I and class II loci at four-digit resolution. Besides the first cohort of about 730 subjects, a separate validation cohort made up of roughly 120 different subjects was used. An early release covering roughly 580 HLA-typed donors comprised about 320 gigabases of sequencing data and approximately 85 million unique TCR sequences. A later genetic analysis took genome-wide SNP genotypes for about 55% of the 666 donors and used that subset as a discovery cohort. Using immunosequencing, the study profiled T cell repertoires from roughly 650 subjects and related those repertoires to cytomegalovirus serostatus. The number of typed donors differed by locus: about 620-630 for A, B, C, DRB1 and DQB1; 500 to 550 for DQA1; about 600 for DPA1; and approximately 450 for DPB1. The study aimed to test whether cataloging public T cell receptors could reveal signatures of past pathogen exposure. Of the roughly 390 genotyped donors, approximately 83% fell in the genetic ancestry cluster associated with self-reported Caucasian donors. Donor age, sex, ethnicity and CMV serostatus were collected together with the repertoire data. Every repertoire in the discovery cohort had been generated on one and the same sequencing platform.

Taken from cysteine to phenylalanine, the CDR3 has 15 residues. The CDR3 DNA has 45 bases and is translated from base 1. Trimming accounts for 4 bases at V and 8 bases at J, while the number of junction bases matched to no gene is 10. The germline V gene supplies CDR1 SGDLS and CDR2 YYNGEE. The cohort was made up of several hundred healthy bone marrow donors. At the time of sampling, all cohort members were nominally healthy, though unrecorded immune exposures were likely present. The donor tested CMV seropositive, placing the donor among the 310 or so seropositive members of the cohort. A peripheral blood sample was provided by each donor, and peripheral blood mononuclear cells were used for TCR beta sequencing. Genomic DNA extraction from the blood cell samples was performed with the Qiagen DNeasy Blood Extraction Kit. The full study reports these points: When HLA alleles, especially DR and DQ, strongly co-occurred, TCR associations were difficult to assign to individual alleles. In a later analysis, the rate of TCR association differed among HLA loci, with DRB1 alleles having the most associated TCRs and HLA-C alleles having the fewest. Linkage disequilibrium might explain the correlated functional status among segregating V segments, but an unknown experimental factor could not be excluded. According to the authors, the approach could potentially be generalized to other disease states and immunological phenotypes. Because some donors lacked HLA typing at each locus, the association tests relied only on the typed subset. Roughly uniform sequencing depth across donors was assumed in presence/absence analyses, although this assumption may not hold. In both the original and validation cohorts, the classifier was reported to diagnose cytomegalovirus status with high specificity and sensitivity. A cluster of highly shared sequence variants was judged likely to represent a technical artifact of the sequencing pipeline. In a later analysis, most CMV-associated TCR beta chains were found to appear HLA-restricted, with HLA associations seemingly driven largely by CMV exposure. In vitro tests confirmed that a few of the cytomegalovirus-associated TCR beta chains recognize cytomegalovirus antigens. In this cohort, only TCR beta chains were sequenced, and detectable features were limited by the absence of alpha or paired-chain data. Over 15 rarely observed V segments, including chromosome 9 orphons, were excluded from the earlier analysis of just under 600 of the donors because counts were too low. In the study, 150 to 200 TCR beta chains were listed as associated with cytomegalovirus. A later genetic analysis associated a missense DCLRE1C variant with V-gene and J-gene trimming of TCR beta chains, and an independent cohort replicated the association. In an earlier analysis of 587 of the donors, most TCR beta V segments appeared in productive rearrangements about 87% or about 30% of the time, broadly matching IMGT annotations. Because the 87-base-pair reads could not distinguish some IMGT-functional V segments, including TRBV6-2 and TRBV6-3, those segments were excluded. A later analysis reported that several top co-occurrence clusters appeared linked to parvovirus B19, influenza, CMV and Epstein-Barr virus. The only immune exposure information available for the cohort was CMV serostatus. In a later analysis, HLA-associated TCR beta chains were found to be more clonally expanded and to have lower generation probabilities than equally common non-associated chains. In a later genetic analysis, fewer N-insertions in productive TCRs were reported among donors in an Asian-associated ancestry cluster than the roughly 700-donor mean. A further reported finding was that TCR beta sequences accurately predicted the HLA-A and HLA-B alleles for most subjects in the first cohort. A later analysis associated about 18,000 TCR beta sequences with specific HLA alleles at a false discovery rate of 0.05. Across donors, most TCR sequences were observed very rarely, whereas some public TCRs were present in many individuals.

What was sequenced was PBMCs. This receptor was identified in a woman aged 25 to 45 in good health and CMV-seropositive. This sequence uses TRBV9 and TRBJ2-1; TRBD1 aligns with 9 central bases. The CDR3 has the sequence CASSPWDRVGDEQFF. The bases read TGTGCCAGCAGCCCATGGGACAGGGTGGGTGATGAGCAGTTCTTC.